Below are 18 T cell receptor beta chains sequenced from a single sample in a study of T-cell memory formation after mild COVID-19. MiXCR, run by TCRdb on the 5' RACE reads, gives a single entry per CDR3 protein. The sample shows 200,000 or so distinct CDR3 sequences, roughly 16% of them seen only once. Specimen: PBMCs or a T cell subset sorted from them (not recorded which). These receptors were taken from an adult woman who had mild COVID-19 (a few samples of this study predate the infection). Cell type and time point are not known.

The genes are TRBV2 and TRBJ2-1; D not resolved. The germline V gene has CDR1 SNHLY and CDR2 FYNNEI. This CDR3 has 15 amino acids. The germline V and J ends were trimmed by 0 bases and 2 bases, with 8 bases remaining between them. DNA of the CDR3: TGTGCCAGCAGTGAAGCAAGGGCAGCCTACAATGAGCAGTTCTTC. Translated, it gives CASSEARAAYNEQFF. The full variable domain, rest sourced from reference TRBV2 and TRBJ2-1, is EPEVTQTPSHQVTQMGQEVILRCVPISNHLYFYWYRQILGQKVEFLVSFYNNEISEKSEIFDDQFSVERPDGSNFTLKIRSTKLEDSAMYFCASSEARAAYNEQFFGPGTRLTVL.

This clonotype was counted between two and nine times. The rearrangement links TRBV7-9 to TRBJ2-7, with D perhaps matching TRBD2 (5 bases). The CDR3 is made up of 14 amino acids. Germline values: CDR1 SEHNR, CDR2 FQNEAQ (reference sequence). Trimming cost V 5 bases and J 2 bases, with 13 bases left between them. CDR3 amino acids: CASSPSGPAYEQYF. Here the CDR3 DNA reads TGTGCCAGCAGCCCCAGCGGCCCGGCCTACGAGCAGTACTTC.

This clonotype was recorded once. At one end, the junction sequence differs from germline, possibly due to a read error. The chain employs TRBV5-1 and TRBJ2-7; the D call may be TRBD1 or TRBD2 (6 bases each). This CDR3 comprises 17 residues. Germline loops: CDR1 SGHRS, CDR2 YFSETQ. The CDR3 is CASGLAGGGGPFYEQYF. Written as DNA, the CDR3 is TGCGCCAGCGGCTTGGCAGGTGGAGGGGGACCCTTCTACGAGCAGTACTTC. The whole variable domain, filled in from reference TRBV5-1 and TRBJ2-7, reads KAGVTQTPRYLIKTRGQQVTLSCSPISGHRSVSWYQQTPGQGLQFLFEYFSETQRNKGNFPGRFSGRQFSNSRSEMNVSTLELGDSALYLCASGLAGGGGPFYEQYFGPGTRLTVT.

This clonotype was detected ten times or more. The chain links TRBV6-6 to TRBJ2-4; no definite D call. The CDR3 has 17 residues. Germline loops: CDR1 MNHNY, CDR2 SVGAGI (reference sequence). Trimming shortened V by 0 bases and J by 0 bases, and 12 bases separated the two germline ends. CDR3 sequence: CASSYSVGSQAKNIQYF. In DNA form, the CDR3 reads TGTGCCAGCAGTTACTCGGTAGGGTCCCAAGCCAAAAACATTCAGTACTTC.

This clonotype was observed a single time. The J gene is TRBJ2-7, the V gene TRBV7-2, with 11 bases lining up with TRBD2. The CDR3 extends over 14 amino acids. CDR1 is SGHTA, CDR2 FQGNSA, per germline. V was clipped by 9 bases and J by 3 bases; unmatched bases: 7. CDR3 DNA: TGTGCCAGTAAGACTAGCGGGGCTTTCTACGAGCAGTACTTC. Translating gives CASKTSGAFYEQYF.

The sample holds a few counts of this clonotype. V is TRBV12-3 or TRBV12-4 and J is TRBJ1-4; D ambiguous. The CDR3 runs to 15 residues. Trimming stripped 7 bases from V and 4 bases from J, with 16 bases between. The CDR3 bases are TGTGCCAGCACGTCGGGGATCCTGGGTAATGAAAAACTGTTTTTT. Its protein product is CASTSGILGNEKLFF.

A few counts support this clonotype. The rearrangement joins TRBV10-3 to TRBJ2-1; D remains ambiguous. Trimming took off 4 bases at V and 5 bases at J, with 3 bases between the two ends. There are 11 residues in the CDR3. Per germline, CDR1 ENHRY and CDR2 SYGVKD. CDR3 region: CAISVDNEQFF. The DNA of the CDR3 is TGTGCCATCAGTGTAGACAATGAGCAGTTCTTC.

This chain connects TRBV6-1 to TRBJ1-1, with 8 bases identical to TRBD1. J lost 6 bases, V lost 7 bases, and 7 bases had no gene match. This CDR3 contains 13 residues. Germline assignment: CDR1 MNHNS and CDR2 SASEGT. As DNA, the CDR3 is TGTGCCAGCATCGGACAGGGAAGGGCTGAAGCTTTCTTT. It yields the protein CASIGQGRAEAFF.

This clonotype has just a few counts. The chain joins TRBV20-1 to TRBJ2-7; D is possibly TRBD2 (6 bases). Germline V gene lookup returns CDR1 DFQATT and CDR2 SNEGSKA (reference sequence). This CDR3 comprises 14 residues. V lost 5 bases and J lost 2, with 16 bases in between. Here the CDR3 reads CSAHSGVFTYEQYF. The CDR3 nucleotides read TGCAGTGCTCATAGCGGCGTCTTTACCTACGAGCAGTACTTC.

CDR3 sequence (DNA): TGTGCCAGCAGCTTAAGCGGTCCTAACAATGAGCAGTTCTTC. Translating it yields CASSLSGPNNEQFF. This rearrangement joins TRBV11-2 to TRBJ2-1, with a weak D call TRBD2 (5 bases). CDR1 is SGHAT, CDR2 FQNNGV, per germline. V was clipped by 2 bases and J by 5 bases, with 10 bases between them. The CDR3 runs 14 residues. The full variable domain, rest sourced from reference TRBV11-2 and TRBJ2-1, is EAGVAQSPRYKIIEKRQSVAFWCNPISGHATLYWYQQILGQGPKLLIQFQNNGVVDDSQLPKDRFSAERLKGVDSTLKIQPAKLEDSAVYLCASSLSGPNNEQFFGPGTRLTVL.

This clonotype was seen a few times. This chain links TRBV18 with TRBJ2-1; no definite D call. Per the germline V gene, CDR1 is KGHSH and CDR2 is LQKENI. Trimming took 3 bases from V and 6 from J, leaving 9 bases between them. The length of the CDR3 is 13 residues. CDR3 amino acids: CASSPSGPNEQFF. The CDR3 DNA sequence: TGTGCCAGCTCACCGTCCGGGCCCAATGAGCAGTTCTTC.

At least ten counts were recorded for this clonotype. The DNA of the CDR3 is TGTGCCAGCTTCCTCTTCTCTGGGGCCAACGTCCTGACTTTC. Translated: CASFLFSGANVLTF. The chain uses TRBV7-9 and TRBJ2-6; D call uncertain. CDR1 is SEHNR, CDR2 FQNEAQ, per germline (reference sequence). This CDR3 region has 14 residues. Trimming cost V 8 bases and J 0 bases, with 8 bases left between them.

V and J are TRBV12-3 or TRBV12-4 and TRBJ1-1; D remains ambiguous. This CDR3 is 17 amino acids long. V was shortened by 8 bases and J by 1 base, with 23 bases between the two germline ends. The CDR3 DNA reads TGTGCCAGCTCCTTAAATGGGTATGCCCCGAGGAACACTGAAGCTTTCTTT. The encoded protein is CASSLNGYAPRNTEAFF.

The chain couples TRBV11-2 to TRBJ2-1; 11 bases fit TRBD2. Germline lookup yields CDR1 SGHAT and CDR2 FQNNGV. V dropped 5 bases and J dropped 0; count of bases not matched to a gene: 3. There are 16 residues in the CDR3. The CDR3 region has the DNA TGTGCCAGCAGCATCACTAGCGGGAGCTCCTACAATGAGCAGTTCTTC. As protein: CASSITSGSSYNEQFF.

This clonotype was picked up a small number of times. The chain has TRBV7-2 and TRBJ2-3; possible D gene TRBD2, 5 bases. Germline V gives CDR1 SGHTA, CDR2 FQGNSA. The CDR3 has 15 amino acids. V dropped 5 bases and J dropped 1 base, with 13 bases sitting between them. CDR3 coding DNA: TGTGCCAGCAGCGGACGGGGTAGGGGCACAGATACGCAGTATTTT. Protein product: CASSGRGRGTDTQYF.

The chain employs TRBV4-3 and TRBJ2-7; 8 nucleotides align to TRBD2. The junction had 5 bases not matched to a gene; V was cut back by 1 base and J by 0 bases. Germline CDR1 is LGHNA and CDR2 is YSLEER. This CDR3 has 16 residues. CDR3 residues: CASSQVAGGHSYEQYF. DNA for the CDR3: TGCGCCAGCAGCCAAGTCGCGGGAGGCCACTCCTACGAGCAGTACTTC.

This clonotype was recorded a few times. The V gene is TRBV7-9, the J gene TRBJ2-7; D is perhaps TRBD2 (6 bases). The V gene lost 5 bases and the J gene lost 1 base, with 18 bases spanning the gap. Germline CDR1 reads SEHNR; CDR2 reads FQNEAQ (reference sequence). This CDR3 is 16 amino acids long. This chain's CDR3 is CASSPEIGGNSYEQYF. CDR3 DNA: TGTGCCAGCAGCCCTGAGATCGGAGGGAATTCCTACGAGCAGTACTTC. The full variable domain, in which reference TRBV7-9 and TRBJ2-7 provide the parts outside the CDR3, is DTGVSQNPRHKITKRGQNVTFRCDPISEHNRLYWYRQTLGQGPEFLTYFQNEAQLEKSRLLSDRFSAERPKGSFSTLEIQRTEQGDSAMYLCASSPEIGGNSYEQYFGPGTRLTVT.

This clonotype was detected only a few times. This rearrangement joins TRBV6-1 to TRBJ2-7; TRBD1 might be the D (5 bases). Germline CDR1 is MNHNS and CDR2 is SASEGT. Trimming removed 7 bases at V and 3 bases at J, with 13 bases between. The CDR3 loop spans 13 amino acids. The CDR3 reads CASTRGLVYEQYF. CDR3 bases: TGTGCCAGCACAAGGGGCCTAGTCTACGAGCAGTACTTC.